Presented here are 13 T cell receptor beta chains from one specimen sequenced in a study of glioma-infiltrating T cells after dendritic cell vaccination. Sequencing used immunoSEQ multiplex PCR; TCRdb keeps in-frame clones, though not all of them. The sample has over 80,000 clones; around 90% are singletons. The source was blood, collected before dendritic cell vaccination. The origin of the receptors is a human donor with glioblastoma.

V usage is TRBV28 and J usage is TRBJ2-7; no reliable D call. CDR3 length equals 11 residues. The germline gives CDR1 MDHEN, CDR2 SYDVKM. Trimming took 4 bases from V and 5 from J, leaving 6 bases between them. For the CDR3, the DNA is TGTGCCAGCAGTTCCAACAACGAGCAGTACTTC. It specifies CASSSNNEQYF.

The chain employs TRBV6-5 and TRBJ1-2; TRBD1 matches at 8 bases. The junction had 9 bases not matched to a gene; V was cut back by 0 bases and J by 6 bases. Germline V gene data show CDR1 as MNHEY and CDR2 as SVGAGI. CDR3 length: 16 residues. CDR3 sequence: CASSYSVDRGGNGYTF. The DNA of the CDR3 is TGTGCCAGCAGTTACTCGGTTGACAGGGGAGGTAATGGCTACACCTTC.

This clone was seen more than once but under ten times. The rearrangement joins TRBV29-1 to TRBJ1-1; the D gene is possibly TRBD1 (6 bases). Per germline, CDR1 SQVTM and CDR2 ANQGSEA. The CDR3 runs 13 residues. The germline V and J ends were trimmed by 6 bases and 5 bases, with 16 bases remaining between them. The CDR3 nucleotides are TGCAGCGTCCAACAGGTAGGGGGAACTGAAGCTTTCTTT. Its translation: CSVQQVGGTEAFF. The full variable domain, rest sourced from reference TRBV29-1 and TRBJ1-1, is SAVISQKPSRDICQRGTSLTIQCQVDSQVTMMFWYRQQPGQSLTLIATANQGSEATYESGFVIDKFPISRPNLTFSTLTVSNMSPEDSSIYLCSVQQVGGTEAFFGQGTRLTVV.

The gene calls are TRBV2 and TRBJ1-6; 9 nucleotides match TRBD1. Losses at the gene ends were 4 bases for V and 8 bases for J; bases not matched to a gene: 6. Germline V gene sequence: CDR1 SNHLY, CDR2 FYNNEI. The length of the CDR3 is 15 residues. The CDR3 DNA sequence: TGTGCCAGCAGTGCCCGGGACAGGGTATATTCACCCCTCCACTTT. Residues: CASSARDRVYSPLHF. Supplemented by reference TRBV2 and TRBJ1-6, the full variable domain reads EPEVTQTPSHQVTQMGQEVILRCVPISNHLYFYWYRQILGQKVEFLVSFYNNEISEKSEIFDDQFSVERPDGSNFTLKIRSTKLEDSAMYFCASSARDRVYSPLHFGNGTRLTVT.

V gene TRBV4-1 combines with J gene TRBJ2-5; 10 bases fit TRBD2. CDR1 and CDR2 (germline): MGHRA, YSYEKL. The CDR3 sequence is 14 residues long. Trimming at V came to 4 bases and at J to 1 base, leaving 0 bases not matched to a gene. CDR3 sequence: CASSLAGGQETQYF. In DNA form, the CDR3 reads TGCGCCAGCAGCCTAGCGGGGGGCCAAGAGACCCAGTACTTC.

The chain employs TRBV10-1 and TRBJ2-7; possible D gene TRBD1, 5 bases. Trimming cost V 2 bases and J 3 bases, with 8 bases left between them. Per germline, CDR1 WNHNN and CDR2 SYGVQD (reference sequence). The CDR3 loop spans 13 amino acids. This CDR3 is CASSEKGIYEQYF. CDR3 sequence (DNA): TGCGCCAGCAGTGAGAAGGGGATCTACGAGCAGTACTTC.

The chain has TRBV5-4 and TRBJ2-1; 9 bases are shared with TRBD1. The CDR3 runs 17 residues. Germline lookup yields CDR1 SGHNT and CDR2 YYREEE (reference sequence). V shed 3 bases and J 3 bases; nucleotides not matched to a gene: 10. CDR3 sequence reads: CASSSEIGTGNYNEQFF. Written as DNA, the CDR3 is TGTGCCAGCAGCTCGGAGATCGGGACAGGGAACTACAATGAGCAGTTCTTC.

The rearrangement uses TRBV6-1 and TRBJ1-3; 9 bases are a match to TRBD1. The ends lost 5 bases at V and 4 bases at J; junction bases unmatched: 3. The CDR3 contains 14 residues. Germline V gene sequence: CDR1 MNHNS, CDR2 SASEGT. CDR3 region: CASSTGGQGNTIYF. The CDR3 DNA is TGTGCCAGCAGTACAGGGGGCCAGGGAAACACCATATATTTT.

V usage is TRBV6-1 and J usage is TRBJ2-5; 7 bases are shared with TRBD2. This CDR3 spans 15 amino acids. The germline V gene has CDR1 MNHNS and CDR2 SASEGT. V lost 6 bases to trimming and J lost 2 bases; unmatched junction nucleotides: 9. In DNA form, the CDR3 reads TGTGCCAGCAGCCACGGAGCGGGATCTCAAGAGACCCAGTACTTC. Protein product: CASSHGAGSQETQYF.

The rearrangement uses TRBV7-9 and TRBJ2-7; D possibly corresponds to TRBD1 (6 bases). The germline CDR1 and CDR2 sequences are SEHNR and FQNEAQ (reference sequence). This CDR3 has 14 amino acids. V lost 4 bases, J lost 3 bases, and 13 bases lay in between. The CDR3 bases are TGTGCCAGCAGCTACGACAGGATAAGCTACGAGCAGTACTTC. This sequence encodes CASSYDRISYEQYF. Full variable domain (remainder filled in from reference TRBV7-9 and TRBJ2-7): DTGVSQNPRHKITKRGQNVTFRCDPISEHNRLYWYRQTLGQGPEFLTYFQNEAQLEKSRLLSDRFSAERPKGSFSTLEIQRTEQGDSAMYLCASSYDRISYEQYFGPGTRLTVT.

V is TRBV10-3 and J is TRBJ2-2, with a weak D call TRBD2 (6 bases). This CDR3 comprises 15 residues. The germline gives CDR1 ENHRY, CDR2 SYGVKD. Trimming took 4 bases from V and 2 from J, leaving 11 bases between them. The CDR3 DNA reads as TGTGCCATCAGTGGGGCGGGGCCTAACACCGGGGAGCTGTTTTTT. Translation gives CAISGAGPNTGELFF.

J is TRBJ2-5 and V is TRBV9; 7 nucleotides match TRBD2. J lost 5 bases, V lost 0 bases, and 1 base had no gene match. This CDR3 has 13 residues. Germline V gene sequence: CDR1 SGDLS, CDR2 YYNGEE. The CDR3: CASSVVGGETQYF. The CDR3 DNA reads as TGTGCCAGCAGCGTAGTGGGGGGGGAGACCCAGTACTTC.

The V call is TRBV2, the J call TRBJ2-3; D might be TRBD1 (6 bases). CDR3 length: 15 residues. The germline CDR1 and CDR2 sequences are SNHLY and FYNNEI. V dropped 5 bases and J dropped 2 bases, with 14 bases sitting between them. The DNA of the CDR3 is TGTGCCAGCAGTAAAGACAGGATAAACACAGATACGCAGTATTTT. Translating gives CASSKDRINTDTQYF.